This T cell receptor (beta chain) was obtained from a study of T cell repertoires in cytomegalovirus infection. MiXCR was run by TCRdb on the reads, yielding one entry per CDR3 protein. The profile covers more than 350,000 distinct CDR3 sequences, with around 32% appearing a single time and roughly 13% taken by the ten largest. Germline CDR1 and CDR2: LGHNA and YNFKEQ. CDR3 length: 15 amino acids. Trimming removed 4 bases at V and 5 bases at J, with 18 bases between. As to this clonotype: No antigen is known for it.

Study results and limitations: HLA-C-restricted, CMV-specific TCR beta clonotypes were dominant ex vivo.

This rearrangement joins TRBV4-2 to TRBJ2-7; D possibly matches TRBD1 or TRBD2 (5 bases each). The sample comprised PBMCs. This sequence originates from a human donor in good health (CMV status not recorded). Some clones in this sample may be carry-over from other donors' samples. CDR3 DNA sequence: TGTGCCAGCAGCCGAGAAGGGGACGGGGCCCACGAGCAGTACTTC. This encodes CASSREGDGAHEQYF.